This entry lists 21 T cell receptor beta chains sequenced from one sample in a study of T-cell memory formation after mild COVID-19. TCRdb itself ran the 5' RACE reads through MiXCR, one entry per CDR3 protein. This table holds about 600,000 distinct CDR3 sequences, approximately 21% found once. Sequencing was carried out using PBMCs or a T cell subset sorted from them (not recorded which). The receptors here all came from an adult woman who had mild COVID-19 (a few samples of this study predate the infection). Cell type and time point are not known.

This clonotype was seen many times. This chain connects TRBV7-3 to TRBJ2-3; D gene uncertain. V was pared by 3 bases and J by 2 bases, with 9 bases between. Germline loops: CDR1 SGHTA, CDR2 FQGTGA. The CDR3 consists of 14 residues. The DNA for the CDR3 is TGTGCCAGCAGCTTGAGTGTTTCCACAGATACGCAGTATTTT. It is translated as CASSLSVSTDTQYF.

In its sample, this clonotype was seen once. This rearrangement joins TRBV12-3 or TRBV12-4 to TRBJ1-5; D gene ambiguous. The CDR3 is made up of 16 amino acids. V lost 3 bases, J lost 0 bases, and 12 bases lay in between. The CDR3 bases are TGTGCCAGCAGTTTGAGCGCGAGTTATAGCAATCAGCCCCAGCATTTT. This sequence encodes CASSLSASYSNQPQHF.

This clonotype was recorded a few times. The chain uses TRBV10-3 and TRBJ2-7; 11 nucleotides agree with TRBD2. Unmatched junction bases numbered 13, after V lost 6 bases and J lost 0 bases. Germline V gene data show CDR1 as ENHRY and CDR2 as SYGVKD. The CDR3 sequence is 18 residues long. The CDR3 DNA reads TGTGCCATCAGGGGGACTAGCGGAGGGCCGAGAGGCTCCTACGAGCAGTACTTC. Protein sequence: CAIRGTSGGPRGSYEQYF.

This clonotype has a handful of counts. The J gene is TRBJ2-5, the V gene TRBV4-1, with a possible D match to TRBD1 (5 bases). Per germline, CDR1 MGHRA and CDR2 YSYEKL. The CDR3 runs 15 residues. The ends were cut back, 1 base at V and 5 bases at J, with 14 bases in the middle. The CDR3, as DNA: TGCGCCAGCAGCCAAGGGGGCGGCAGGGCGGAGACCCAGTACTTC. Encoded protein: CASSQGGGRAETQYF.

Comment on this clonotype: In this CDR3 the conserved last residue, phenylalanine or tryptophan, is missing, so a read error is likely. The chain carries TRBV6-5 and TRBJ2-3, with D hard to call. The V and J ends lost 6 bases and 1 base respectively, with 11 bases between them. The germline V gene encodes CDR1 MNHEY and CDR2 SVGAGI. CDR3 size: 14 residues. CDR3 nucleotide sequence: TGTGCCAGCAGGGGCCGTGGGGGCACAGATACGCAGTATTCT. Its translation: CASRGRGGTDTQYS.

The J gene is TRBJ2-5, the V gene TRBV18; D is unclear. The V gene lost 5 bases and the J gene lost 4 bases, with 17 bases spanning the gap. CDR1 is KGHSH, CDR2 LQKENI, per germline. The CDR3 spans 15 residues. This CDR3 is CASSMDGTWGETQYF. Here the CDR3 DNA reads TGTGCCAGCTCAATGGACGGAACTTGGGGAGAGACCCAGTACTTC. The entire variable domain, with the rest obtained from reference TRBV18 and TRBJ2-5, is as follows: NAGVMQNPRHLVRRRGQEARLRCSPMKGHSHVYWYRQLPEEGLKFMVYLQKENIIDESGMPKERFSAEFPKEGPSILRIQQVVRGDSAAYFCASSMDGTWGETQYFGPGTRLLVL.

This chain joins TRBV24-1 and TRBJ2-2, with 8 bases that match TRBD1. Unmatched junction bases numbered 6, after V lost 3 bases and J lost 4 bases. CDR1 is KGHDR and CDR2 is SFDVKD in the germline V gene. The CDR3 is 16 residues long. CDR3 loop: CATSDPGGSGTGELFF. CDR3 nucleotides: TGTGCCACCAGTGATCCAGGGGGCTCGGGCACCGGGGAGCTGTTTTTT.

In its sample, this clonotype was seen a few times. The chain links TRBV20-1 to TRBJ1-1, with no clear D. Trimming cost V 6 bases and J 4 bases, with 9 bases left between them. The CDR3 covers 11 residues. The germline CDR1 and CDR2 sequences are DFQATT and SNEGSKA (reference sequence). The CDR3 reads CSALWSTEAFF. The CDR3 DNA follows: TGCAGTGCCCTATGGAGCACTGAAGCTTTCTTT.

This clonotype has a count of ten or more. The chain is built from TRBV5-1 and TRBJ2-1; 8 bases agree with TRBD2. CDR1 and CDR2 (germline): SGHRS, YFSETQ. The CDR3 sequence is 15 residues long. Trimming at V came to 0 bases and at J to 2 bases, leaving 1 base not matched to a gene. CDR3 sequence (DNA): TGCGCCAGCAGCTTGGACGGGAGGGCCTACAATGAGCAGTTCTTC. It codes for CASSLDGRAYNEQFF.

This rearrangement joins TRBV24-1 to TRBJ1-1; 7 nucleotides line up with TRBD1. Unmatched junction bases numbered 6, after V lost 6 bases and J lost 0 bases. This CDR3 has 15 amino acids. Germline V CDR1 and CDR2: KGHDR, SFDVKD. The DNA of the CDR3 is TGTGCCACCAGTCCCGGCGGGACAGTGAACACTGAAGCTTTCTTT. This sequence encodes CATSPGGTVNTEAFF.

This clonotype was seen more than once but under ten times. This rearrangement joins TRBV24-1 to TRBJ2-2, with D possibly being TRBD1 (6 bases). Per germline, CDR1 KGHDR and CDR2 SFDVKD. Trimming cost V 8 bases and J 2 bases, with 14 bases left between them. The CDR3 sequence is 15 residues long. CDR3 loop: CATTTGPANTGELFF. The CDR3 DNA is TGTGCCACCACTACAGGGCCGGCTAACACCGGGGAGCTGTTTTTT.

The chain couples TRBV30 to TRBJ2-1, with TRBD2 matching over 8 bases. The CDR3 contains 13 residues. Trimming cost V 2 bases and J 8 bases; bases outside gene matches: 5. The germline gives CDR1 GTSNPN, CDR2 SVGIG (reference sequence). CDR3: CAWSKASGYEQFF. In DNA form, the CDR3 reads TGTGCCTGGAGTAAGGCTAGCGGGTATGAGCAGTTCTTC.

The rearrangement uses TRBV5-5 and TRBJ1-1, with unresolved D. Trimming shortened V by 5 bases and J by 10 bases, and 15 bases separated the two germline ends. The CDR3 loop spans 12 amino acids. Germline V lookup: CDR1 SGHKS, CDR2 YYEKEE (reference sequence). CDR3 amino acids: CASRKLEGRAFF. CDR3 sequence (DNA): TGTGCCAGCAGAAAACTAGAGGGAAGAGCTTTCTTT.

This chain connects TRBV7-9 to TRBJ1-4; 7 nucleotides agree with TRBD1. This CDR3 has 15 residues. J lost 6 bases, V lost 4 bases, and 8 bases had no gene match. Germline V gene sequence: CDR1 SEHNR, CDR2 FQNEAQ (reference sequence). The CDR3 DNA is TGTGCCAGCAGCTACCACAGGGGATGGGATGAAAAACTGTTTTTT. Protein: CASSYHRGWDEKLFF.

The genes are TRBV11-2 and TRBJ2-5, with 14 bases fitting TRBD2. The length of the CDR3 is 17 residues. J lost 5 bases, V lost 4 bases, and 9 bases had no gene match. Germline values: CDR1 SGHAT, CDR2 FQNNGV. This chain's CDR3 is CASSSPAGLAGAETQYF. For the CDR3, the DNA is TGTGCCAGCAGCTCGCCCGCGGGACTAGCGGGAGCTGAGACCCAGTACTTC.

The genes are TRBV12-3 or TRBV12-4 and TRBJ1-6; D is uncertain. Trimming pared 4 bases from V and 3 bases from J, leaving 4 bases between. The CDR3 length is 13 residues. In DNA form, the CDR3 reads TGTGCCAGCAGTTCGGACTATAATTCACCCCTCCACTTT. This encodes CASSSDYNSPLHF.

This clonotype was picked up a small number of times. The chain combines TRBV21-1 with TRBJ1-5; the listed D gene, TRBD1, was not tested against the DNA. TRBV21-1 is a pseudogene locus. The CDR3 consists of 16 residues. For the CDR3, the DNA is TGTGCCAGCAGCGGACCACTCGGGCAGGGGTCGAGCCCCCAGCATTTT. It yields the protein CASSGPLGQGSSPQHF.

The genes are TRBV30 and TRBJ1-2; 8 nucleotides match TRBD1. The V gene end was trimmed by 2 bases and the J gene end by 8 bases; junction bases not matched to a gene: 10. Germline CDR1 and CDR2: GTSNPN and SVGIG (reference sequence). This CDR3 has 14 residues. The CDR3 coding sequence is TGTGCCTGGAGTCCCGCAGGGGGCCATCCGGGCTACACCTTC. Translated, it gives CAWSPAGGHPGYTF.

The V call is TRBV6-1, the J call TRBJ2-3, with a weak D call TRBD1 (5 bases). Looked up from germline, CDR1 is MNHNS and CDR2 is SASEGT. This CDR3 contains 14 residues. V was pared by 2 bases and J by 2 bases, with 8 bases between. This chain's CDR3 is CASSESGNTDTQYF. CDR3 sequence (DNA): TGTGCCAGCAGTGAATCAGGGAACACAGATACGCAGTATTTT.

There are a few counts of this clonotype. This sequence joins TRBV5-1 and TRBJ1-5, with D unresolved. The ends were cut back, 4 bases at V and 2 bases at J, with 13 bases in the middle. CDR1 SGHRS and CDR2 YFSETQ come from the germline V gene. CDR3 length: 15 residues. DNA for the CDR3: TGCGCCAGCAGCCCCGAATTTGGTGGCAATCAGCCCCAGCATTTT. This encodes CASSPEFGGNQPQHF.

The chain combines TRBV5-1 with TRBJ2-2, with D uncertain. V lost 1 base and J lost 0, with 19 bases in between. Germline lookup yields CDR1 SGHRS and CDR2 YFSETQ. CDR3 length equals 19 residues. The DNA of the CDR3 is TGCGCCAGCAGCTTGAATATCGGCACGGCTGGTTCGAACACCGGGGAGCTGTTTTTT. Translating gives CASSLNIGTAGSNTGELFF.